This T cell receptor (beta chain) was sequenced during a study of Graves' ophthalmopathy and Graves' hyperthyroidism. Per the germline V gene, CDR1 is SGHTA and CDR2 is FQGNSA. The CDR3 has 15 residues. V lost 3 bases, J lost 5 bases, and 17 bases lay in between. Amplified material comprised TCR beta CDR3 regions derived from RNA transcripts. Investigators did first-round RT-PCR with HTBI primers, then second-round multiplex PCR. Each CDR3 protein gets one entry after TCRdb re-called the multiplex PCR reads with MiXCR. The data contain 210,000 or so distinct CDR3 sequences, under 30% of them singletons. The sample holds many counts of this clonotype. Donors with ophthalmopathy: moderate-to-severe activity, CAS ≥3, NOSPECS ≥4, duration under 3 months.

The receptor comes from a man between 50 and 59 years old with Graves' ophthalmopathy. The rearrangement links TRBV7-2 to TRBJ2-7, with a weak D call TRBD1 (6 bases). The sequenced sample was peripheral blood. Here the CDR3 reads CASSLFEGEGDEQYF. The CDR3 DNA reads TGTGCCAGCAGCTTGTTTGAGGGTGAGGGGGACGAGCAGTACTTC.